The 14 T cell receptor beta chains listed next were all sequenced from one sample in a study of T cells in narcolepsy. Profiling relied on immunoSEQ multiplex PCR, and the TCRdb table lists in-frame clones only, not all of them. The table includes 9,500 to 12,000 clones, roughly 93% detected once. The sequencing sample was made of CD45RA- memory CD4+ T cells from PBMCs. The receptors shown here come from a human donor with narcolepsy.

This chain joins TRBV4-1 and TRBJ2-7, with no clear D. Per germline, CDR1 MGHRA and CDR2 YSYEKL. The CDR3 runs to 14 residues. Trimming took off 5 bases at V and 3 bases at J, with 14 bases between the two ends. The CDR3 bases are TGCGCCAGCAGCAAAACAGCTTCTGGCTACGAGCAGTACTTC. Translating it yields CASSKTASGYEQYF.

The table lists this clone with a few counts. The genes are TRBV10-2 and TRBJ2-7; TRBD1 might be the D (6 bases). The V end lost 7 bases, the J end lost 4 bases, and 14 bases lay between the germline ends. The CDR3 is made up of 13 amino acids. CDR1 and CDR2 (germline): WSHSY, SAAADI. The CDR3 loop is CASKAGVVYEQYF. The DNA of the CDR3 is TGCGCCAGCAAGGCAGGGGTAGTATACGAGCAGTACTTC.

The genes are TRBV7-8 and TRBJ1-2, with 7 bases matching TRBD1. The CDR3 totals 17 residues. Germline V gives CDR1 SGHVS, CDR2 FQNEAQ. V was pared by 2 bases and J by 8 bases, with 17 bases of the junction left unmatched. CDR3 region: CASSLTPGQMNLGGYTF. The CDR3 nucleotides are TGTGCCAGCAGCTTAACACCGGGACAGATGAACCTTGGGGGCTACACCTTC.

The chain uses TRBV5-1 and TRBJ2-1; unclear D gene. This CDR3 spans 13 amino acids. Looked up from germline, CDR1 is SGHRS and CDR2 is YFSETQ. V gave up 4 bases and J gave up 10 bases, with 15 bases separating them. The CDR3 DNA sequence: TGCGCCAGCAGCACCGGACCCACCCAAGAGCAGTTCTTC. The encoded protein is CASSTGPTQEQFF. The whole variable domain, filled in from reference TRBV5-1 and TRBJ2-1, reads KAGVTQTPRYLIKTRGQQVTLSCSPISGHRSVSWYQQTPGQGLQFLFEYFSETQRNKGNFPGRFSGRQFSNSRSEMNVSTLELGDSALYLCASSTGPTQEQFFGPGTRLTVL.

In DNA form, the CDR3 reads TGTGCCAGCAGCTTAGCCCCTATAGGGACAGGGGGTCGCGAGCAGTACTTC. This gives the protein CASSLAPIGTGGREQYF. V gene TRBV11-3 combines with J gene TRBJ2-7; 11 bases are a match to TRBD1. V lost 1 base to trimming and J lost 6 bases; unmatched junction nucleotides: 11. This CDR3 is 17 amino acids long. CDR1 SGHNT and CDR2 YENEEA come from the germline V gene.

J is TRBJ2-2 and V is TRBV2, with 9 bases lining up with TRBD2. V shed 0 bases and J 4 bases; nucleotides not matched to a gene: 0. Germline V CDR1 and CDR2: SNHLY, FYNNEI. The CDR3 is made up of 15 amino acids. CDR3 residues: CASSEARGGTGELFF. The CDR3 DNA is TGTGCCAGCAGTGAAGCGCGGGGGGGCACCGGGGAGCTGTTTTTT.

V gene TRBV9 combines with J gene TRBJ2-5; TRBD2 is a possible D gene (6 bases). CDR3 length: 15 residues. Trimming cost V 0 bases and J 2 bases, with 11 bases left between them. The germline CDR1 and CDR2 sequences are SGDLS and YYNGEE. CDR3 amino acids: CASSVAAGIQETQYF. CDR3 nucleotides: TGTGCCAGCAGCGTAGCTGCGGGGATTCAAGAGACCCAGTACTTC.

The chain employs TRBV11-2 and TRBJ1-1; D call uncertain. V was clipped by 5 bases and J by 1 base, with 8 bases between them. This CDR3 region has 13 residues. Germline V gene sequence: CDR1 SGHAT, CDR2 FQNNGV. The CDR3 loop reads CASSPVGNTEAFF. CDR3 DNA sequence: TGTGCCAGCAGCCCGGTTGGGAACACTGAAGCTTTCTTT.

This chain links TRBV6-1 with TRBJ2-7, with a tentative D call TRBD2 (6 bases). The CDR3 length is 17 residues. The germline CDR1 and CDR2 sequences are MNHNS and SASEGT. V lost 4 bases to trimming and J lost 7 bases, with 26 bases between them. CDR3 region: CASSAVRSAAGWEEQYF. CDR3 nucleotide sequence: TGTGCCAGCAGTGCAGTACGGTCTGCGGCGGGGTGGGAGGAGCAGTACTTC.

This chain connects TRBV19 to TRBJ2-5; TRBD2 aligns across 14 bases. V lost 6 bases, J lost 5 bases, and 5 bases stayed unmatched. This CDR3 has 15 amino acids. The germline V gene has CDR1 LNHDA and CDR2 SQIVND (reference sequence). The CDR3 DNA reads TGTGCCAGTAGCCGACTAGCGGGAGGGTCGGAGACCCAGTACTTC. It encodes CASSRLAGGSETQYF. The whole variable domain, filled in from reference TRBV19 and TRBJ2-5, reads DGGITQSPKYLFRKEGQNVTLSCEQNLNHDAMYWYRQDPGQGLRLIYYSQIVNDFQKGDIAEGYSVSREKKESFPLTVTSAQKNPTAFYLCASSRLAGGSETQYFGPGTRLLVL.

CDR3 loop: CASKDRVDTEAFF. The CDR3 nucleotides are TGTGCCAGTAAAGACAGGGTGGACACTGAAGCTTTCTTT. This chain uses TRBV19 with TRBJ1-1, with 7 bases that match TRBD1. In germline, CDR1 is LNHDA, CDR2 SQIVND (reference sequence). This CDR3 has 13 amino acids. V was pared by 7 bases and J by 3 bases, with 5 bases of the junction left unmatched.

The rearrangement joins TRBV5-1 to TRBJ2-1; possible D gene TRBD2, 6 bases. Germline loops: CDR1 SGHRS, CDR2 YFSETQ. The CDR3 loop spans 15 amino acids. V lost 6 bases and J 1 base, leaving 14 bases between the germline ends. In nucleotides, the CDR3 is TGCGCCAGCATGTTGGCCGGGAGTTCCTACAATGAGCAGTTCTTC. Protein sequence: CASMLAGSSYNEQFF.

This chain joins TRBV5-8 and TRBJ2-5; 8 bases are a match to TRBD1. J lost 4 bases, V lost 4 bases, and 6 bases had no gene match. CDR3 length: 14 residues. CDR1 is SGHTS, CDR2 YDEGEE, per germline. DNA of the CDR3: TGTGCCAGCAGCGCAGGACAGGGAGGAGAGACCCAGTACTTC. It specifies CASSAGQGGETQYF.

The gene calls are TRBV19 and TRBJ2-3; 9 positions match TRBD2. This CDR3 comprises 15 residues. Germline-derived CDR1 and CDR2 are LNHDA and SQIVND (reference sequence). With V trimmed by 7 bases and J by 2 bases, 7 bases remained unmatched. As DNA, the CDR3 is TGTGCCAGTATAAGTAGCGGGAGATACACAGATACGCAGTATTTT. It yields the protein CASISSGRYTDTQYF.